Listed below are T cell receptor beta chains from one sample, sequenced in a study of tumor and adjacent non-tumor tissue in lung cancer. TCRdb re-called the multiplex PCR reads with MiXCR, one entry per CDR3 protein. The sample has some 70,000 distinct CDR3 sequences; approximately 71% are singletons. Sequencing was done on a sample of distant non-tumor lung tissue. The receptor source for this set is a woman between 45 and 60 years old with non-small cell lung cancer. CDR3s include the opening cysteine and the closing phenylalanine or tryptophan. A D gene is named only where the DNA matches it firmly. The size field is filled for only some rows; it gives once, few, many or a size class.

NA,TRBV11-2,TRBJ2-3,NA,TGTGCCAGGCGCCCCACCGCCTCAGATACACAGTATTTT,CARRPTASDTQYF
NA,TRBV12-3/TRBV12-4,TRBJ2-3,many,TGTGCCAGCAGTTATTCAAAGGGAGATACGCAGTATTTT,CASSYSKGDTQYF
NA,TRBV20-1,TRBJ2-1,NA,TGCAGTACCAGATGGATTACTAATGAGCAGTTCTTC,CSTRWITNEQFF
NA,TRBV7-8,TRBJ1-5,NA,TGTGCCAGCAGCCTACTGCAATATAGCAATCAGCCCCAGCATTTT,CASSLLQYSNQPQHF
NA,TRBV12-3/TRBV12-4,TRBJ2-7,NA,TGTGCCAGCAGTTTGGACAGCCCCATGAGTGACGAGCAGTACTTC,CASSLDSPMSDEQYF
TRBD1,TRBV23-1,TRBJ2-7,NA,TGCGCCAGCCCCTCGGACAGGGGGCCGACGCCTCACTCCTACGAGCAGTACTTC,CASPSDRGPTPHSYEQYF
NA,TRBV12-3/TRBV12-4,TRBJ1-1,many,TGTGCCAGCAGAACCTCGGGAGGGGGGCAGACTGAAGCTTTCTTT,CASRTSGGGQTEAFF
NA,TRBV5-4,TRBJ2-7,few,TGTGCCAGCAGCCGATCGGGGTTGGACTACTCCTACGAGCAGTACTTC,CASSRSGLDYSYEQYF
NA,TRBV11-3,TRBJ2-3,NA,TGTGCCAGCAGCTTGGATAGGCTGGCAGATAAGCAGTATTTT,CASSLDRLADKQYF
NA,TRBV29-1,TRBJ1-2,many,TGCAGCGTTCAGGGCGCAGTTCAAGGCTACACCTTC,CSVQGAVQGYTF
NA,TRBV11-2,TRBJ2-7,NA,TGTGCCAGCACCTTAGCGGTTGAGTATGAGCAGTACTTC,CASTLAVEYEQYF
NA,TRBV20-1,TRBJ1-4,many,TGCAGTGCTAGTTATCATGACACGCCAACTAATGAAAAACTGTTTTTT,CSASYHDTPTNEKLFF
NA,TRBV18,TRBJ2-7,NA,TGTGCCAGCTCACCACCGGTCAGGGCGCCTGAGCAGTACTTC,CASSPPVRAPEQYF
TRBD1,TRBV20-1,TRBJ2-6,NA,TGCAGTGCTAGCGCACAGGGGGGCTATCTAGCCGGGGCCTACGTCCTGACTTTC,CSASAQGGYLAGAYVLTF
NA,TRBV20-1,TRBJ1-6,NA,TGCAGTGCCCTAGATCGTTCGGGGAGCTCCTATAGTTCGCCCCTCCACTTT,CSALDRSGSSYSSPLHF
NA,TRBV12-3/TRBV12-4,TRBJ2-2,NA,TGTGCCAGCAGTTTGGGCAGCCGGGAGCTGTTTTTT,CASSLGSRELFF
NA,TRBV11-2,TRBJ2-1,NA,TGTGCCGGCAGCTCAGGACAGCGCAATGAGCAGTTCTTC,CAGSSGQRNEQFF
TRBD1,TRBV20-1,TRBJ2-1,NA,TGCAATGCTAGAATTAGAGACAGGGGTTACAATGAGCAGTTCTTC,CNARIRDRGYNEQFF
NA,TRBV5-4,TRBJ1-2,NA,TGTGTCAGCAGCCCGGGCAGAGGGGCAACACCTATTGGCCACACCTTC,CVSSPGRGATPIGHTF
NA,TRBV12-3/TRBV12-4,TRBJ1-2,once,TGTGCCATCAGTTCAAGGGGTGGCTACACCTTC,CAISSRGGYTF
TRBD1,TRBV6-6,TRBJ2-1,NA,TGTGCCAGCAGGACAGGGGGCAATGGGCACTTCTTC,CASRTGGNGHFF
NA,TRBV20-1,TRBJ1-1,NA,NA,CSVAPGTGGTETFF
NA,TRBV20-1,TRBJ1-1,NA,TGCAGTGCTTTCCAGAGCGGGGGGGGCTCAGAAGTTATCTTT,CSAFQSGGGSEVIF
TRBD2,TRBV4-1,TRBJ2-1,few,TGCGCCAGCAGCCTAAAGGGACTAGCGGGATCGTATAATGAGCAGTTCTTC,CASSLKGLAGSYNEQFF
TRBD2,TRBV20-1,TRBJ2-7,many,TGCAGTGCTAGAAACCCGACTAGCGGGAGCTACGAGCAGTACTTC,CSARNPTSGSYEQYF
NA,TRBV5-1,TRBJ2-3,NA,TGCGCCAGCAGCTTGGGGGGATACACAGATACGCAGTATTTT,CASSLGGYTDTQYF
TRBD2,TRBV20-1,TRBJ2-3,NA,TGCAGTGCCCGGACTAGCGTCCCAGTTACGCAATATTTT,CSARTSVPVTQYF
TRBD1,TRBV28,TRBJ1-3,NA,TGTACCAGCAGGATACAGGGGGCCTCTGGAAACACCATATATTTT,CTSRIQGASGNTIYF
NA,TRBV6-1,TRBJ1-1,NA,TGTGCCAGCAGTATACGACAGGTTGTAGGCACTGAAGCTTCCTTT,CASSIRQVVGTEASF
NA,TRBV10-3,TRBJ2-3,many,TGTGCCATACGCAGGGGCGGGAGCCCCGATACGCAGTATTTT,CAIRRGGSPDTQYF
NA,TRBV29-1,TRBJ2-3,few,TGCAGCGTTGAGGTGGCTAGGCCCATCCCAGATACGCAGTATTTT,CSVEVARPIPDTQYF
NA,TRBV6-2/TRBV6-3,TRBJ2-1,NA,TGTGCCAGCGGTTACTCTAGGGGCTATAATGAGCAGTTCTTC,CASGYSRGYNEQFF
NA,TRBV11-3,TRBJ2-1,NA,TGTGCCAGCAGCTTAGACCTTTGGGCCAGGAAGGCTCTGTGGGGCGACAATGGGCAGTTCTTC,CASSLDLWARKALWGDNGQFF
TRBD2,TRBV4-3,TRBJ2-1,NA,TGCGCCAGCAGCCAGCATCTGCCCCGGACTAGAGGATCGAACGATGAGCAGTTCTTC,CASSQHLPRTRGSNDEQFF
NA,TRBV11-2,TRBJ2-1,NA,TGTGCCAGCAGTACCAATGCAGGATATGAGCAGTTCTTC,CASSTNAGYEQFF
TRBD2,TRBV4-3,TRBJ2-1,NA,TGCACCAGCAGCCATGCTAGCGGTAACAATGAGCAGTTCTTC,CTSSHASGNNEQFF
NA,TRBV5-8,TRBJ1-2,few,TGTGCCAGCAGCTTTACAGGGAGCTATGGCTACACCTTC,CASSFTGSYGYTF
TRBD1,TRBV11-2,TRBJ2-5,NA,TGTGCCATCAGCCTTACAGGGGAAGCCCAGTACTTC,CAISLTGEAQYF
NA,TRBV29-1,TRBJ1-5,NA,TGCGGCGTTTCTCAGGAAGGCAATCAGCCCCAGCATTTT,CGVSQEGNQPQHF
NA,TRBV25-1,TRBJ2-5,NA,TGTGCCAGCAGTGAAGCTCAGGTTTCGGAGACCCAGTACTTC,CASSEAQVSETQYF